A single T cell receptor (beta chain) is shown here with its context. The antigen remains undetermined. The source of the sample is a study of PD-1 blockade in classical Hodgkin lymphoma. TCRdb keeps only in-frame clones here, not all; method: immunoSEQ multiplex PCR. The sample includes about 37,000 clones, just over 85% of them seen just once. After autologous stem cell transplantation all patients relapsed, and prior brentuximab vedotin exposure differed between cohorts. Germline V lookup: CDR1 ENHRY, CDR2 SYGVKD. This CDR3 is built from 16 residues. Trimming left V 2 bases short and J 0 bases short, with 11 bases between. Overall study results and limits: Newly diagnosed patients had baseline TCR diversity that was reportedly lower than that of healthy donors.

Sequences were derived from peripheral blood mononuclear cells (PBMCs), sampled before the second cycle of nivolumab. The chain combines TRBV10-3 with TRBJ2-1; D perhaps matches TRBD2 (5 bases). This TCR was sampled from a human donor with classical Hodgkin lymphoma. For the CDR3, the DNA is TGTGCCATCAGTGAGAAGCGGAAACCCTCCTACAATGAGCAGTTCTTC. This codes for CAISEKRKPSYNEQFF.